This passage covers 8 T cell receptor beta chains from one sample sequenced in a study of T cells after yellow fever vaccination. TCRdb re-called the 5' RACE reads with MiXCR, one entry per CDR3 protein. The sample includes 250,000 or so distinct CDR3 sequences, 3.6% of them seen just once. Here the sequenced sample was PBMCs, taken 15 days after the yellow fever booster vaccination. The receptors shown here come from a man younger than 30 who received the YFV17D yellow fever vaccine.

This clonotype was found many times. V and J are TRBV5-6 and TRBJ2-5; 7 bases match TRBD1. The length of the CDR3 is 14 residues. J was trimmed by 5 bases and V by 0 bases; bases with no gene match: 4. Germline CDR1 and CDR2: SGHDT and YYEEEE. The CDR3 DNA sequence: TGTGCCAGCAGCTTGGGGAGGACAGGCGAGACCCAGTACTTC. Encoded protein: CASSLGRTGETQYF.

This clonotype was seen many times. This chain's CDR3 is CASSYRTRPEQYV. As DNA, the CDR3 is TGTGCCAGCAGCTACCGGACCCGTCCCGAGCAGTACGTC. This sequence joins TRBV2 and TRBJ2-7; unclear D gene. The germline gives CDR1 SNHLY, CDR2 FYNNEI. Trimming took 6 bases from V and 6 from J, leaving 15 bases between them. The CDR3 is made up of 13 amino acids.

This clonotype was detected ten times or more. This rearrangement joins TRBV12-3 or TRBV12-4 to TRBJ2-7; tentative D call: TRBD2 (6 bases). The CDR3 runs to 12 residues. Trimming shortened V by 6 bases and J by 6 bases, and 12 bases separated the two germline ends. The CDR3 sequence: CASSPPGGEQYF. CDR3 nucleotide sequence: TGTGCCAGCAGCCCGCCCGGGGGCGAGCAGTACTTC.

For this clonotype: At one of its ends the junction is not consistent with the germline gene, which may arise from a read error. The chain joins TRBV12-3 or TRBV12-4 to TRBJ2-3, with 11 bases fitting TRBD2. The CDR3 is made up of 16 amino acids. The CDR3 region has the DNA TGTGCCTGCAGTTTTCAACTAGCGGGGGTAACAGATTCGCAGTATTTT. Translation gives CACSFQLAGVTDSQYF.

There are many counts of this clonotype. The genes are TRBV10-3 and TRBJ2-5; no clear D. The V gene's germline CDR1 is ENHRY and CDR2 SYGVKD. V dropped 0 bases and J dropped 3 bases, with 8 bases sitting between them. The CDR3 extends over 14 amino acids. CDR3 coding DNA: TGTGCCATCAGTGAGTCGGGCAGTAAAGAGACCCAGTACTTC. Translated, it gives CAISESGSKETQYF.

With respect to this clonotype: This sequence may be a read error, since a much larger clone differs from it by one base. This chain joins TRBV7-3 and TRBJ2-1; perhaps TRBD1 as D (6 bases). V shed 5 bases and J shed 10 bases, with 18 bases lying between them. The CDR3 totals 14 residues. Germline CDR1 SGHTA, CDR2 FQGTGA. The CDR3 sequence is CASSPGVGAGEQFF. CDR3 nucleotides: TGTGCCAGCAGCCCAGGTGTGGGGGCCGGAGAGCAGTTCTTC.

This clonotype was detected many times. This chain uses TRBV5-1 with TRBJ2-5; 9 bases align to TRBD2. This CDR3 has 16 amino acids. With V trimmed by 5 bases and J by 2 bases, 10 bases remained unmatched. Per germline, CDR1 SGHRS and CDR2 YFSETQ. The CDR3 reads CASRPQTSGTQETQYF. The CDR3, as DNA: TGCGCCAGCAGACCCCAGACTAGCGGAACACAAGAGACCCAGTACTTC.

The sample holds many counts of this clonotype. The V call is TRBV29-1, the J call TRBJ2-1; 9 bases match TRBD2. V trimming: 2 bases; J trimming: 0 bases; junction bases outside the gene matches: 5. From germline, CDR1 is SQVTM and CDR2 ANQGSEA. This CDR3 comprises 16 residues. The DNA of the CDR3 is TGCAGCGTTGAATCGGCTAGCGGGGCCTCCTACAATGAGCAGTTCTTC. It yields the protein CSVESASGASYNEQFF.